This T cell receptor (beta chain) derives from a study of CXCR4 blockade with PD-1 therapy in pancreatic cancer. This table comes from immunoSEQ multiplex PCR, and its TCRdb copy is limited to in-frame clones, with some not included. In the table there are about 2,400 clones, roughly 40% of which are singletons. In germline, CDR1 is SQVTM, CDR2 ANQGSEA. The CDR3 runs to 12 residues. V lost 8 bases, J lost 0 bases, and 9 bases lay in between. Sequencing was done on a sample of tumor tissue. The TCR was taken from a human donor with pancreatic ductal adenocarcinoma. The V gene is TRBV29-1, the J gene TRBJ2-3; a possible D gene is TRBD2 (6 bases). In DNA form, the CDR3 reads TGCAGCACGAGCGGGAGCACAGATACGCAGTATTTT. Its protein product is CSTSGSTDTQYF.